This T cell receptor beta chain stems from a study of Ad26.COV2.S vaccination and SARS-CoV-2 variants. The table lists this clone with a few counts. Its antigen is not known. Described treatment: over 15 received Ad26.COV2.S at low or high dose, single or two shots; about 5 received placebo; per-sample allocation not given. Samples analyzed were those drawn on day 63 after the first vaccine or placebo injection. Measured with immunoSEQ multiplex PCR; TCRdb has only the in-frame clones, and not every one. Among fewer than 400,000 clones, about 89% were seen once, and the ten largest hold approximately 1.9%. Trimming removed 4 bases from V and 3 bases from J, with 3 bases in between. Germline values: CDR1 KGHSH, CDR2 LQKENI. This CDR3 has 11 residues. Study results and limitations: Placebo recipients trailed vaccine recipients in spike-specific TCR breadth. Marked by substantial breadth, spike-specific CD8+ and CD4+ T cell responses were reportedly seen after vaccination.

V gene TRBV18 combines with J gene TRBJ2-5; D unresolved. This sequence originates from a person between 18 and 59 years old who received the Ad26.COV2.S COVID-19 vaccine or a placebo. Material: peripheral blood, obtained in a trial of Ad26.COV2.S vaccine versus placebo. CDR3 protein: CASSLKETQYF. The CDR3 DNA reads as TGTGCCAGCTCACTAAAAGAGACCCAGTACTTC.